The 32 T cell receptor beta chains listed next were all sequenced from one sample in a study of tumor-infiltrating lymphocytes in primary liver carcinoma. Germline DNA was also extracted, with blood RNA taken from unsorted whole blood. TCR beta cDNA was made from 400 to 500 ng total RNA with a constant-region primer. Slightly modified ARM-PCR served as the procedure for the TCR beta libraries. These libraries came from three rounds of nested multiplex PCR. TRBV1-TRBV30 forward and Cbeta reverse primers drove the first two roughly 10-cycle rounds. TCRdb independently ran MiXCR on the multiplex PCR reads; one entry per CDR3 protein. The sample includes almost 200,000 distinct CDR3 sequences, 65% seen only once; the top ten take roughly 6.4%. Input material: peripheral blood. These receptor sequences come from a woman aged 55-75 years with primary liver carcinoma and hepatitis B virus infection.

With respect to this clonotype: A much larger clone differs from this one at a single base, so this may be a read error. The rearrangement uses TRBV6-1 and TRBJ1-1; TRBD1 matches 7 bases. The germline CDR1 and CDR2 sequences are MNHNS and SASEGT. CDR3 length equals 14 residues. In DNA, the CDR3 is TGTGCCAGCAGTGGACAGGGAGGTAGCACTGATGCTTTCTTT. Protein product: CASSGQGGSTDAFF.

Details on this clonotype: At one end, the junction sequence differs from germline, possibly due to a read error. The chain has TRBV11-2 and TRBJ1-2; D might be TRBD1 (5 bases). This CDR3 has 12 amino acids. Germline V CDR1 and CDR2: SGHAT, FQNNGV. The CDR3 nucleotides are TGTGTCAGCAGCTTTGGGGACTATGGCTACATCTTC. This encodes CVSSFGDYGYIF.

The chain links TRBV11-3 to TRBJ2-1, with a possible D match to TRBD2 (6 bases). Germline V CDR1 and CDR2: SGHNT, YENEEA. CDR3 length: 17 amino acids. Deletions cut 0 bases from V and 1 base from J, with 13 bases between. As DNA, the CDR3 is TGTGCCAGCAGCTTAGACCACGGGAGTTTTTCCTACAATGAGCAGTTCTTC. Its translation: CASSLDHGSFSYNEQFF.

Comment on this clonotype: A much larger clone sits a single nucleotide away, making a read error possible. This CDR3 is CASSYRISGSDEQFF. CDR3 DNA: TGTGCCAGCAGTTATCGGATTAGCGGGAGCGATGAGCAGTTCTTC. The chain recombines TRBV6-5 with TRBJ2-1; 9 positions match TRBD2. CDR1 is MNHEY, CDR2 SVGAGI, per germline. The junction had 8 bases not matched to a gene; V was cut back by 3 bases and J by 8 bases. There are 15 residues in the CDR3.

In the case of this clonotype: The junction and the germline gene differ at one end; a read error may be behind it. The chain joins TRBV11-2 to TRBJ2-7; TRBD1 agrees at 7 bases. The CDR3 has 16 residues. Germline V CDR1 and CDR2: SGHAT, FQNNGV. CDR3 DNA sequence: TGTGCCGGCAGCTTAGACAGGGCGGACGAGTTGTACGAGCAGTACTTC. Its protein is CAGSLDRADELYEQYF.

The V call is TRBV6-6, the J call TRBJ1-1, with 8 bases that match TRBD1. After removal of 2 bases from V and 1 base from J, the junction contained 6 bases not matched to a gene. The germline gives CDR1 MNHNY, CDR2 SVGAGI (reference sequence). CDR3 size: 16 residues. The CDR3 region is CASSYARGQGNTEAFF. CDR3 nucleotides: TGTGCCAGCAGTTACGCCAGAGGACAGGGGAACACTGAAGCTTTCTTT.

The CDR3 DNA reads as TGTGCCAGTAGTACTACCAGCCGGTCCTACGAGCAGTACTTC. It is translated as CASSTTSRSYEQYF. The chain has TRBV19 and TRBJ2-7; no clear D. V lost 4 bases to trimming and J lost 1 base, with 11 bases between them. The CDR3 is made up of 14 amino acids. Germline assignment: CDR1 LNHDA and CDR2 SQIVND (reference sequence).

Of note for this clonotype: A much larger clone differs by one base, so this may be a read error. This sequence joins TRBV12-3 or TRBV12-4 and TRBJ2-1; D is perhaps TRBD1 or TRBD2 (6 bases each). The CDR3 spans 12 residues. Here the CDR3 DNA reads TGTGCCAGCAGTTTCGGGGGCAATGGGCAGTTCTTC. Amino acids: CASSFGGNGQFF.

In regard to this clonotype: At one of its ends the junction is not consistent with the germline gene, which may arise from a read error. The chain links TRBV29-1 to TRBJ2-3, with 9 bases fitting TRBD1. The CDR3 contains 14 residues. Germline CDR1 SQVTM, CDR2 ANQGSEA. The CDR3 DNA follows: TGCAGCGTCGTACAGGGGGCTGGCACAGGTACGCTGTATTTT. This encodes CSVVQGAGTGTLYF.

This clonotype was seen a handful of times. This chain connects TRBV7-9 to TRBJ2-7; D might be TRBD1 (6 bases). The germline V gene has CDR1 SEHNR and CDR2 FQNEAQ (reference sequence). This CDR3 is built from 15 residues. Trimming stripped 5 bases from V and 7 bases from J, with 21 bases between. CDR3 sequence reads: CASSMAGTSLLEQYF. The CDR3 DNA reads TGTGCCAGCAGCATGGCCGGGACAAGCCTCCTGGAGCAGTACTTC.

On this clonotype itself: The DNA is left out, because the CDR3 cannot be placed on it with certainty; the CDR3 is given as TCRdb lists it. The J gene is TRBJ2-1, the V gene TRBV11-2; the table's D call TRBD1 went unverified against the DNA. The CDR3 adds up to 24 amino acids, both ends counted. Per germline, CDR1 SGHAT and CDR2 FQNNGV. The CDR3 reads CASSFYICSARGGTGGLPANMQFF.

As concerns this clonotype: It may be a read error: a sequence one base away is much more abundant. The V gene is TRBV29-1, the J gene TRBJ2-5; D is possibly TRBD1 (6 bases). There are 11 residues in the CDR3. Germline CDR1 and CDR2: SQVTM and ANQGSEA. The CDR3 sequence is CSGGRGENQYF. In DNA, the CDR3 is TGCAGCGGGGGGCGAGGTGAGAACCAGTACTTC.

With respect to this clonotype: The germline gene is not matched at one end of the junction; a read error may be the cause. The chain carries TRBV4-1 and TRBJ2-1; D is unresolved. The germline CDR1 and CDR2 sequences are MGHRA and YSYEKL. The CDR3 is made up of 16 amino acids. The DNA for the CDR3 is TGCGCCAGCAGCCAAGAGGAGCAGGACCCCTACAATGAGCATTTCTTC. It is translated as CASSQEEQDPYNEHFF.

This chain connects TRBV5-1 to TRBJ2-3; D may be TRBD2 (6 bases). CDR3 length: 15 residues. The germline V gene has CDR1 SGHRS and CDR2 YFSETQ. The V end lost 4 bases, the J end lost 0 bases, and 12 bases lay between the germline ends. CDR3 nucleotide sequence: TGCGCCAGCAGCCTATTAGGGACTAGCACAGATACGCAGTATTTT. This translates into CASSLLGTSTDTQYF.

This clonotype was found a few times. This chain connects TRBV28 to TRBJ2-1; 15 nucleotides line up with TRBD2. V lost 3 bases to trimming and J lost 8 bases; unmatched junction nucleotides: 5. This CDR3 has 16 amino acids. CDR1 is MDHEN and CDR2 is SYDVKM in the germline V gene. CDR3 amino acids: CASSLWTSGRVHEQFF. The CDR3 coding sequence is TGTGCCAGCAGTTTGTGGACTAGCGGGAGGGTCCATGAGCAGTTCTTC.

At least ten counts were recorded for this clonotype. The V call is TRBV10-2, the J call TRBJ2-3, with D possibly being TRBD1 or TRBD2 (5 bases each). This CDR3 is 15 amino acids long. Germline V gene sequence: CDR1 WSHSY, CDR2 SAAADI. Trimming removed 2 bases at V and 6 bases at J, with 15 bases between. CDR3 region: CASSEEGAPGDTQYF. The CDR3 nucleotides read TGCGCCAGCAGTGAGGAAGGGGCCCCGGGGGATACGCAGTATTTT.

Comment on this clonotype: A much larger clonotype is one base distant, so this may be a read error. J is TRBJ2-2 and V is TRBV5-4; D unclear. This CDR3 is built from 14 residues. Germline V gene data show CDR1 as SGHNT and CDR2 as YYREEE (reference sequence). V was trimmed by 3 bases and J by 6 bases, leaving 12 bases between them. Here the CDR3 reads CASSSAYGAGELFF. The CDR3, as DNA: TGTGCCAGCAGCTCAGCTTACGGAGCCGGGGAGCTGTTTTTT.

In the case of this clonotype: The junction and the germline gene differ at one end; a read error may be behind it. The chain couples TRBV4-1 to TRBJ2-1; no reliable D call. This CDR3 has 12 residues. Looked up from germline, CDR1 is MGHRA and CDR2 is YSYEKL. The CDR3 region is CASSLQRREEIF. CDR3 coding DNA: TGCGCCAGCAGCCTACAAAGGCGTGAGGAGATCTTC.

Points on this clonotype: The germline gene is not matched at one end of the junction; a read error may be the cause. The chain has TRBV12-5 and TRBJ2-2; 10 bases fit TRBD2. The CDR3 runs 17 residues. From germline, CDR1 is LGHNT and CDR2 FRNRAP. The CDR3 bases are TGTACTAGTGCCTCGGTTGGTAGCGGGAGGTGGACCGGGGAGCTGTTTTTT. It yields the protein CTSASVGSGRWTGELFF.

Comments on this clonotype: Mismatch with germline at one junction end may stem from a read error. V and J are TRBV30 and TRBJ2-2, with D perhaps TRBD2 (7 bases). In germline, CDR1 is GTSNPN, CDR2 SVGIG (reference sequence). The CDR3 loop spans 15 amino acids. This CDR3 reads CARSSGGAGTGELFF. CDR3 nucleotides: TGTGCCAGGAGTTCGGGGGGCGCGGGCACCGGGGAGCTGTTTTTT.

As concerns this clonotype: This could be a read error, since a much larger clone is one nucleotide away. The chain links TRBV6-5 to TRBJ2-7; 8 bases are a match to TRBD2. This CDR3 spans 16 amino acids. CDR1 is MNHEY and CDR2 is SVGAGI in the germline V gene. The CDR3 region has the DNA TGTACCAGCAGGCACAATAGCGGGAACAGTCAATACGAGCAGTACTTC. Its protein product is CTSRHNSGNSQYEQYF.

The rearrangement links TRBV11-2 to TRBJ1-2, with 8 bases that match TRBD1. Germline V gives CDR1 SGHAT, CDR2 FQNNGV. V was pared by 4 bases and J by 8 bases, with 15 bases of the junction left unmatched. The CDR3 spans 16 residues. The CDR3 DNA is TGTGCCAGCAGCTACATTCGGGACAGGATCCCCTACGGCTACACCTTC. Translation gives CASSYIRDRIPYGYTF.

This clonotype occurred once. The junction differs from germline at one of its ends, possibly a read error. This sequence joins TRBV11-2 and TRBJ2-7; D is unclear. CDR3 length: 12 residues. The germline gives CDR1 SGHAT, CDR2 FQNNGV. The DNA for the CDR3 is TGTGCCAACAGCTTGAGATGGGCTGAGCAGTACTTC. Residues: CANSLRWAEQYF.

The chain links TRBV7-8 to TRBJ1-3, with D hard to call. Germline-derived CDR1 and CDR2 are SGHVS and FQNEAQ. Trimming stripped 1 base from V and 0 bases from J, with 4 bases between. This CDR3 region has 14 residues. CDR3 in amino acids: CASSLDSSGNTIYF. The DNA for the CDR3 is TGTGCCAGCAGCTTAGACAGCTCTGGAAACACCATATATTTT. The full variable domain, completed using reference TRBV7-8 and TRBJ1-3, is GAGVSQSPRYKVAKRGQDVALRCDPISGHVSLFWYQQALGQGPEFLTYFQNEAQLDKSGLPSDRFFAERPEGSVSTLKIQRTQQEDSAVYLCASSLDSSGNTIYFGEGSWLTVV.

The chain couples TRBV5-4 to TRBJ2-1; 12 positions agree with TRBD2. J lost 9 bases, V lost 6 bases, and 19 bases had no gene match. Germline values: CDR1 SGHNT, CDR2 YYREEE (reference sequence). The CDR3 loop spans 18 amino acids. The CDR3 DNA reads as TGTGCCAGCAACTCGAGGGCGATGAGACTAGCGGGAGTCCGTGAGCAGTTCTTC. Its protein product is CASNSRAMRLAGVREQFF. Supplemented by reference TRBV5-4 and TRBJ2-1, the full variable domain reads ETGVTQSPTHLIKTRGQQVTLRCSSQSGHNTVSWYQQALGQGPQFIFQYYREEENGRGNFPPRFSGLQFPNYSSELNVNALELDDSALYLCASNSRAMRLAGVREQFFGPGTRLTVL.

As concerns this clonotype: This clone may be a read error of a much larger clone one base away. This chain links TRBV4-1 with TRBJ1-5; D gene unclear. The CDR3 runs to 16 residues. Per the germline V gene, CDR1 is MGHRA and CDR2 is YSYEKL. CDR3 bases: TGCACCAGCAGCCGGACGGGAGAAGGGTATGGTCAGCCCCAGCATTTT. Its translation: CTSSRTGEGYGQPQHF.

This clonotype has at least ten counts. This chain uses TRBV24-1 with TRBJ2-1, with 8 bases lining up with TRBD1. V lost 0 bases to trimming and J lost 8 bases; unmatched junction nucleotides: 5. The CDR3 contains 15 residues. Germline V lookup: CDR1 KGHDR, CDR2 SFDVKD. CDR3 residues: CATSDLRAGGDEQFF. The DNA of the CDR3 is TGTGCCACCAGTGATTTGCGTGCAGGGGGCGATGAGCAGTTCTTC.

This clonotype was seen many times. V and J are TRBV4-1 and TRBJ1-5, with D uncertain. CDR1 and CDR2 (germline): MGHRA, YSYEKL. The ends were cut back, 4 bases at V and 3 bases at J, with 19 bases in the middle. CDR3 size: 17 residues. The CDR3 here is CASSPQPYRGFNQPQHF. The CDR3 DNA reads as TGCGCCAGCAGCCCTCAACCCTATCGGGGTTTCAATCAGCCCCAGCATTTT.

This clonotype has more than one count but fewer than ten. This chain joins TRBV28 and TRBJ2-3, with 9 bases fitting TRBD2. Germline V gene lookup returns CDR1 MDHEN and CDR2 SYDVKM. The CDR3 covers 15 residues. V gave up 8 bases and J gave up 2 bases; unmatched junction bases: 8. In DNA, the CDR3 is TGTGCCAGCGGTAGGCGGGAGGGCTACACAGATACGCAGTATTTT. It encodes CASGRREGYTDTQYF.

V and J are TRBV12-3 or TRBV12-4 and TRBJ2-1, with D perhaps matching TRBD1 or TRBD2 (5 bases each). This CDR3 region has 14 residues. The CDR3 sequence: CGSFRDGFYNEQFF. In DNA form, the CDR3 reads TGTGGCAGTTTCCGGGACGGATTTTACAATGAGCAGTTCTTC.

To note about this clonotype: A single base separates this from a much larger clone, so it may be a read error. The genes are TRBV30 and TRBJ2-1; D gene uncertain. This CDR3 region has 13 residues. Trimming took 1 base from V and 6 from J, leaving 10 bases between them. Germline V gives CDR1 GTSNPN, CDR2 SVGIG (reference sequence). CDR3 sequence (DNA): TGTGCCTGGAGTGGCGGAACCTTCAATGAGCAGTTCTTC. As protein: CAWSGGTFNEQFF.

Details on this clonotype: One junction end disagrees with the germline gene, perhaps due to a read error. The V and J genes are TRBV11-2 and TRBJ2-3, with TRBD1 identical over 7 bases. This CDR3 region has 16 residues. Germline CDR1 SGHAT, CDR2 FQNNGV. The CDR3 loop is CASSPNRGLRTDTQYF. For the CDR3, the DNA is TGTGCCAGCAGCCCTAACAGGGGTCTGAGGACAGATACACAGTATTTT. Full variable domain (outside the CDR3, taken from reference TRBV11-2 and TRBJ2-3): EAGVAQSPRYKIIEKRQSVAFWCNPISGHATLYWYQQILGQGPKLLIQFQNNGVVDDSQLPKDRFSAERLKGVDSTLKIQPAKLEDSAVYLCASSPNRGLRTDTQYFGPGTRLTVL.